This TCR beta chain was identified in a study of T-cell reconstitution after alpha-beta-depleted transplantation in children. This CDR3 region has 12 residues. Germline V lookup: CDR1 DFQATT, CDR2 SNEGSKA (reference sequence). A library of TCRbeta sequences, prepared with unique molecular identifiers, was generated. TCRdb recomputed calls from the PCR reads with MiXCR, one row per CDR3 protein. The table has about 640,000 distinct CDR3 sequences, around 17% seen once. This clonotype occurred many times. The junction departs from the called germline gene at one end, perhaps through a read error. This chain uses TRBV20-1 with TRBJ1-2, with 9 positions matching TRBD1. This material consisted of PBMCs from the stem cell graft donor, taken from the stem cell graft. The receptor was isolated from a human donor who donated a stem cell graft to a child with acute myeloid leukemia. The CDR3 sequence is CSARSGTGRPPF. The CDR3 nucleotides read TGCAGTGCGCGGTCCGGGACAGGGAGACCGCCCTTC.